This T cell receptor beta chain is from a study of response to subunit inactivated influenza vaccine. Broader study findings: The authors proposed limited new T cell recruitment per seasonal influenza vaccination.

CDR3 length: 14 residues. V was clipped by 2 bases and J by 1 base; unmatched bases: 3. Germline V gene data show CDR1 as DFQATT and CDR2 as SNEGSKA (reference sequence). This clonotype was detected only a few times. Its antigen is unidentified. MiXCR was run by TCRdb on the RT-PCR reads, yielding one entry per CDR3 protein. The table includes 280,000 or so distinct CDR3 sequences, 20% to 25% detected once. The clonotype comes from a man aged 45 to 75 who received an inactivated influenza vaccine. The sample was PBMCs from blood, taken approximately 20 months after vaccination. The chain carries TRBV20-1 and TRBJ2-7, with 9 bases lining up with TRBD1. The CDR3: CSARSTGGSYEQYF. CDR3 coding DNA: TGCAGTGCTAGATCGACAGGGGGTTCCTACGAGCAGTACTTC.